Listed here are 18 T cell receptor beta chains from one sample, sequenced in a study of blood T cell repertoires in COVID-19. Clones were sequenced by immunoSEQ multiplex PCR, and TCRdb holds only the in-frame ones, with some missing. The data show approximately 310,000 clones, with roughly 85% seen just once and around 1.8% held by the top ten. The sequencing input was PBMCs or T cells enriched from blood (not recorded which). The origin of the receptors is a woman aged 25 to 45 who had been exposed to COVID-19.

The chain employs TRBV3-1 (or the pseudogene TRBV3-2) and TRBJ2-5; D uncertain. The CDR3 is 14 amino acids. Trimming cost V 1 base and J 5 bases, with 11 bases left between them. CDR1 is LGHDT, CDR2 YNNKEL, per germline (reference sequence). The CDR3 coding sequence is TGTGCCAGCAGCCAAGTGGCAGTCCCGGAGACCCAGTACTTC. The encoded protein is CASSQVAVPETQYF.

The chain couples TRBV7-2 to TRBJ2-3; 10 positions agree with TRBD2. This CDR3 has 17 residues. CDR1 is SGHTA, CDR2 FQGNSA, per germline. V dropped 2 bases and J dropped 7; count of bases not matched to a gene: 12. In nucleotides, the CDR3 is TGTGCCAGCAGCTTATCGGCTAGCGGGAGACCCGGGAATACGCAGTATTTT. Amino acids: CASSLSASGRPGNTQYF. Looking up the rest from reference TRBV7-2 and TRBJ2-3 gives the full variable domain: GAGVSQSPSNKVTEKGKDVELRCDPISGHTALYWYRQSLGQGLEFLIYFQGNSAPDKSGLPSDRFSAERTGGSVSTLTIQRTQQEDSAVYLCASSLSASGRPGNTQYFGPGTRLTVL.

The chain carries TRBV11-3 and TRBJ2-1; tentatively, D is TRBD1 (6 bases). CDR1 and CDR2 (germline): SGHNT, YENEEA. V was clipped by 4 bases and J by 7 bases, with 8 bases between them. CDR3 length: 12 amino acids. This CDR3 reads CASSSQGNEQFF. The CDR3 DNA reads TGTGCCAGCAGCTCACAGGGTAATGAGCAGTTCTTC.

The chain carries TRBV7-2 and TRBJ2-7; 11 nucleotides align to TRBD2. Germline CDR1 SGHTA, CDR2 FQGNSA. V shed 4 bases, J shed 0 bases, and the junction held 5 bases outside the gene matches. The CDR3 consists of 16 residues. CDR3 sequence reads: CASSSVAGGGSYEQYF. DNA of the CDR3: TGTGCCAGCAGCTCGGTAGCGGGAGGGGGCTCCTACGAGCAGTACTTC.

This chain joins TRBV5-1 and TRBJ2-4, with a tentative D call TRBD2 (6 bases). Trimming removed 0 bases at V and 2 bases at J, with 18 bases between. Germline V gives CDR1 SGHRS, CDR2 YFSETQ. The CDR3 is made up of 18 amino acids. The CDR3 nucleotides read TGCGCCAGCAGCTTGGTAGGACTAAGAGGGGCGACCAAAAACATTCAGTACTTC. The encoded protein is CASSLVGLRGATKNIQYF.

In nucleotides, the CDR3 is TGTGCCAGCAGCTTGGCCCCAGACACTGAAGCTTTCTTT. Protein sequence: CASSLAPDTEAFF. This sequence joins TRBV5-5 and TRBJ1-1; D is ambiguous. The CDR3 totals 13 residues. The germline V gene encodes CDR1 SGHKS and CDR2 YYEKEE (reference sequence). V lost 0 bases, J lost 3 bases, and 6 bases lay in between.

The V call is TRBV2, the J call TRBJ1-3; D is undetermined. The CDR3 runs to 16 residues. Germline CDR1 reads SNHLY; CDR2 reads FYNNEI. V lost 3 bases to trimming and J lost 0 bases, with 12 bases between them. In DNA, the CDR3 is TGTGCCAGCAGTGAGCTTTGGAGCCACTCTGGAAACACCATATATTTT. This translates into CASSELWSHSGNTIYF.

This chain joins TRBV19 and TRBJ2-5, with 9 bases aligning to TRBD2. Germline values: CDR1 LNHDA, CDR2 SQIVND (reference sequence). The CDR3 has 14 amino acids. Trimming removed 4 bases from V and 5 bases from J; junction bases left unmatched: 5. This CDR3 reads CASSSGGALETQYF. The DNA of the CDR3 is TGTGCCAGTAGTAGCGGGGGGGCCCTGGAGACCCAGTACTTC.

The rearrangement links TRBV12-3 or TRBV12-4 to TRBJ1-1, with D possibly TRBD1 on 6 matching bases. V lost 6 bases, J lost 5 bases, and 13 bases lay in between. This CDR3 is 13 amino acids long. The CDR3 DNA reads as TGTGCCAGCAGCTCAAGAAGGGGGACTGAAGCTTTCTTT. This sequence encodes CASSSRRGTEAFF.

This chain connects TRBV2 to TRBJ1-4; 7 nucleotides agree with TRBD1. In germline, CDR1 is SNHLY, CDR2 FYNNEI. The CDR3 loop spans 16 amino acids. V lost 4 bases and J lost 3; bases outside the gene matches: 8. CDR3 protein: CASSAGQSLANEKLFF. For the CDR3, the DNA is TGTGCCAGCAGTGCGGGACAGAGTCTCGCTAATGAAAAACTGTTTTTT.

V is TRBV14 and J is TRBJ2-7, with 10 bases matching TRBD1. The J segment lost 4 bases and the V segment lost 3 bases, leaving 9 bases of the junction unmatched. Germline V CDR1 and CDR2: SGHDN, FVKESK. The CDR3 covers 16 residues. As DNA, the CDR3 is TGTGCCAGCAGCCAGAACAGGGGACAGGGGAATTACGAGCAGTACTTC. Translation gives CASSQNRGQGNYEQYF.

The rearrangement uses TRBV3-1 (or the pseudogene TRBV3-2) and TRBJ2-7; no definite D call. This CDR3 contains 12 residues. Trimming shortened V by 3 bases and J by 2 bases, and 5 bases separated the two germline ends. Germline CDR1 LGHDT, CDR2 YNNKEL (reference sequence). In DNA, the CDR3 is TGTGCCAGCAGCCATAGCCCCTACGAGCAGTACTTC. It specifies CASSHSPYEQYF.

The V call is TRBV7-3, the J call TRBJ1-2; D gene uncertain. The CDR3 has 13 residues. Germline CDR1 SGHTA, CDR2 FQGTGA. Trimming took off 5 bases at V and 2 bases at J, with 9 bases between the two ends. The CDR3 reads CASSMTGNYGYTF. CDR3 coding DNA: TGTGCCAGCAGCATGACCGGGAACTATGGCTACACCTTC.

This clone was observed a handful of times. This chain links TRBV5-1 with TRBJ1-6, with a possible D match to TRBD1 (5 bases). The length of the CDR3 is 15 residues. Germline V gene data show CDR1 as SGHRS and CDR2 as YFSETQ. V was clipped by 0 bases and J by 10 bases, with 14 bases between them. CDR3 nucleotide sequence: TGCGCCAGCAGCTTGGAACGCAGGGTAGACTCACCCCTCCACTTT. It specifies CASSLERRVDSPLHF.

The V and J genes are TRBV3-1 (or the pseudogene TRBV3-2) and TRBJ2-7, with D possibly matching TRBD2 (5 bases). Germline lookup yields CDR1 LGHDT and CDR2 YNNKEL (reference sequence). The CDR3 contains 14 residues. V dropped 0 bases and J dropped 1 base, with 7 bases sitting between them. This chain's CDR3 is CASSQEEGSYEQYF. The CDR3, as DNA: TGTGCCAGCAGCCAAGAAGAGGGATCCTACGAGCAGTACTTC.

J is TRBJ2-6 and V is TRBV6-5; D is uncertain. The CDR3 extends over 14 amino acids. CDR1 is MNHEY and CDR2 is SVGAGI in the germline V gene. V was pared by 8 bases and J by 1 base, with 9 bases between. The CDR3 DNA sequence: TGTGCCAGCTTAGCCCTATCTGGGGCCAACGTCCTGACTTTC. It translates to CASLALSGANVLTF.

The chain uses TRBV2 and TRBJ1-1; the match to TRBD1 covers 7 bases. The V gene end was trimmed by 7 bases and the J gene end by 0 bases; junction bases not matched to a gene: 5. Germline V CDR1 and CDR2: SNHLY, FYNNEI. The CDR3 consists of 14 residues. The CDR3 sequence: CASNPQGMNTEAFF. DNA of the CDR3: TGTGCCAGCAACCCACAGGGGATGAACACTGAAGCTTTCTTT.

The chain uses TRBV30 and TRBJ2-1; D may be TRBD2 (6 bases). This CDR3 has 13 residues. V was trimmed by 0 bases and J by 8 bases, leaving 11 bases between them. CDR1 GTSNPN and CDR2 SVGIG come from the germline V gene (reference sequence). The CDR3 is CAWSVLLAYEQFF. In DNA, the CDR3 is TGTGCCTGGAGTGTACTCCTAGCGTATGAGCAGTTCTTC.